This T cell receptor beta chain was sequenced in a study of HIV-infected patients and healthy controls. Whole-study findings and limits: During therapy, HIV-associated CDR3s fell significantly in frequency, while CMV-associated CDR3s did not change significantly. Only sixteen HIV-infected individuals were processed, a major limit on how widely findings apply. HIV-infected repertoires had significantly higher mean Gini indices than controls, possibly reflecting oligoclonality. Comparisons were complicated because patients and controls had unequal numbers of distinct sequences.

All unsorted peripheral T cells were captured because whole blood was used without fractionation. The CDR3 runs 11 residues. With V trimmed by 10 bases and J by 7 bases, 5 bases remained unmatched. Germline loops: CDR1 LNHDA, CDR2 SQIVND (reference sequence). Approximately 510 ng RNA was reverse transcribed with alpha and beta constant-region primers. Separate chain-specific third strand synthesis with multiplexing indices produced the alpha and beta libraries. Each CDR3 protein gets one entry after TCRdb re-called the 5' RACE reads with MiXCR. This table has 15,000 to 20,000 distinct CDR3 sequences, approximately 5.8% appearing once. The table lists this clonotype with many counts. Its specificity is unknown.

The specimen was blood. The V and J genes are TRBV19 and TRBJ1-2; 8 nucleotides agree with TRBD1. This sequence was found in an adult in good health. The CDR3 loop is CATDRGGGYTF. CDR3 bases: TGTGCCACTGACAGGGGAGGTGGCTACACCTTC.